This T cell receptor beta chain was sequenced in a study of cytomegalovirus exposure and HLA in healthy donors. Study results and limitations: Clusters of TCRs from the first cohort tended to co-occur in the 120 or so validation repertoires (as a later analysis found). Confirmation in vitro established that a few CMV-associated chains were specific for CMV antigens.

CDR1 and CDR2 from the germline V gene are LNHDA and SQIVND (reference sequence). Trimming pared 4 bases from V and 4 bases from J, leaving 18 bases between. The CDR3 loop spans 16 amino acids. With respect to this clone: As yet, its antigen is unknown.

The method was immunoSEQ multiplex PCR; TCRdb's version includes in-frame clones alone and lacks a portion of them. This sample has 140,000 or so clones, with about 90% found just once. The sequenced sample was PBMCs. V gene TRBV19 combines with J gene TRBJ2-3; D possibly corresponds to TRBD2 (6 bases). The source is a woman aged 25 to 39 in good health and CMV-seropositive. The CDR3 is CASSTLSPSVPDTQYF. The CDR3 DNA sequence: TGTGCCAGTAGTACGCTCTCCCCTAGCGTCCCAGATACGCAGTATTTT.